These 10 T cell receptor beta chains originate from one sample sequenced in a study of T-cell memory formation after mild COVID-19. Each CDR3 protein is one row after TCRdb ran MiXCR on the 5' RACE reads. The data contain approximately 300,000 distinct CDR3 sequences, approximately 19% of them singletons. Material: PBMCs or a T cell subset sorted from them (not recorded which). The receptors stem from a man aged 18 to 30 who had mild COVID-19 (a few samples of this study predate the infection). Cell type and time point are not known.

The chain recombines TRBV29-1 with TRBJ2-5; D unclear. Deletions cut 6 bases from V and 1 base from J, with 9 bases between. Germline values: CDR1 SQVTM, CDR2 ANQGSEA. The CDR3 has 12 residues. The CDR3 nucleotides are TGCAGCGTCTCGCTCTTCCAAGAGACCCAGTACTTC. This encodes CSVSLFQETQYF.

J is TRBJ2-3 and V is TRBV4-2; the match to TRBD1 covers 10 bases. This CDR3 is built from 14 residues. Germline CDR1 reads LGHNA; CDR2 reads YNFKEQ. Germline trimming cut 5 bases from V and 3 bases from J; bases unmatched to any gene: 2. The DNA of the CDR3 is TGTGCCAGCAGCGGGACAGGGGTAACAGATACGCAGTATTTT. Its protein is CASSGTGVTDTQYF.

This clonotype came up a few times. The CDR3, as DNA: TGCGCCAGCTCCGAGGGACAGGGCTATTCACCCCTCCACTTT. Its translation is CASSEGQGYSPLHF. The chain is built from TRBV5-1 and TRBJ1-6; the match to TRBD1 covers 9 bases. Germline CDR1 is SGHRS and CDR2 is YFSETQ. This CDR3 has 14 residues. J gave up 8 bases and V 7 bases, and 7 bases lay outside the gene matches.

A few counts support this clonotype. The gene calls are TRBV5-1 and TRBJ2-5; TRBD2 agrees at 8 bases. CDR1 is SGHRS, CDR2 YFSETQ, per germline. The CDR3 has 15 residues. The V gene end was trimmed by 2 bases and the J gene end by 2 bases; junction bases not matched to a gene: 5. The CDR3 bases are TGCGCCAGCAGCTTACTAGCGGTGAGGCAAGAGACCCAGTACTTC. As protein: CASSLLAVRQETQYF.

Ten or more counts support this clonotype. The chain uses TRBV6-2 or TRBV6-3 and TRBJ2-3; no clear D. CDR3 size: 12 residues. Between the trimmed V and J ends, which lost 7 bases and 0 bases, there was a span of 5 bases. Per germline, CDR1 MNHEY and CDR2 SVGEGT. CDR3 amino acids: CASTASTDTQYF. In DNA form, the CDR3 reads TGTGCCAGCACCGCTAGCACAGATACGCAGTATTTT.

The sample holds a few counts of this clonotype. The V and J genes are TRBV6-2 or TRBV6-3 and TRBJ2-1; 9 positions match TRBD2. Germline values: CDR1 MNHEY, CDR2 SVGEGT. The CDR3 length is 17 residues. J was trimmed by 7 bases and V by 2 bases; bases with no gene match: 12. The CDR3, as DNA: TGTGCCAGCAGTTACCACGCGGAGCGGGGGGCGAGGAATGAGCAGTTCTTC. It specifies CASSYHAERGARNEQFF.

The V and J genes are TRBV24-1 and TRBJ2-3; 10 bases fit TRBD2. Germline assignment: CDR1 KGHDR and CDR2 SFDVKD. J was trimmed by 6 bases and V by 4 bases; bases with no gene match: 9. CDR3 length: 16 residues. The CDR3 DNA sequence: TGTGCCACCAGTGACCCGGGACTAGCGATCCGTGATACGCAGTATTTT. This encodes CATSDPGLAIRDTQYF.

Only a few counts were recorded for this clonotype. V is TRBV7-6 and J is TRBJ2-6; 7 bases match TRBD1. J was trimmed by 3 bases and V by 5 bases; bases with no gene match: 4. Germline V CDR1 and CDR2: SGHVS, FNYEAQ. The CDR3 is made up of 15 amino acids. CDR3 residues: CASSKTGSGANVLTF. The CDR3 DNA reads as TGTGCCAGCAGCAAGACAGGGAGTGGGGCCAACGTCCTGACTTTC.

This clonotype was counted only a few times. The J gene is TRBJ1-2, the V gene TRBV20-1, with D hard to call. This CDR3 region has 12 residues. The germline V and J ends were trimmed by 0 bases and 8 bases, with 10 bases remaining between them. Germline-derived CDR1 and CDR2 are DFQATT and SNEGSKA (reference sequence). The CDR3, as DNA: TGCAGTGCTAGAGAGTCAGGCCCCGGCTACACCTTC. Its translation: CSARESGPGYTF.

This clonotype has more than one count but fewer than ten. The V gene is TRBV7-3, the J gene TRBJ2-2; 7 bases fit TRBD2. Germline V gene data show CDR1 as SGHTA and CDR2 as FQGTGA. V lost 6 bases to trimming and J lost 8 bases; unmatched junction nucleotides: 6. The CDR3 spans 13 residues. This CDR3 is CASSDPGRGELFF. The CDR3 DNA follows: TGTGCCAGCAGTGATCCCGGGAGGGGGGAGCTGTTTTTT.